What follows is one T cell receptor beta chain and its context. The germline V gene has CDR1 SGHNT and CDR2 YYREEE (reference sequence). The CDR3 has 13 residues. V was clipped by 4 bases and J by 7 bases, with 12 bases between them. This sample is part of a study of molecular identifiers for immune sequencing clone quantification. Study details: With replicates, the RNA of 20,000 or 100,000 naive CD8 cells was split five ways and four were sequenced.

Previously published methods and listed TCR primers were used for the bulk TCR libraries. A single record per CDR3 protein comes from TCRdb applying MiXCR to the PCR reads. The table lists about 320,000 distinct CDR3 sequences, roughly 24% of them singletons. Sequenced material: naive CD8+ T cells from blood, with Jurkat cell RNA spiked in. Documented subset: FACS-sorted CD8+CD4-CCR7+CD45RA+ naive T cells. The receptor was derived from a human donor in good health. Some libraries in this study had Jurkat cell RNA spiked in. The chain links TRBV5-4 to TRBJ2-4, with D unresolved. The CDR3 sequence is CASSGPPINIQYF. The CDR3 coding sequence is TGTGCCAGCAGCGGGCCCCCCATTAACATTCAGTACTTC.